This TCR beta chain was identified during a study of naive and memory T cell subsets. Study-wide findings and caveats: From naive to CM, EM and EMRA, diversity decreased and Gini increased. The power law exponent of TCR abundance differed between naive and memory cells.

Both TRBC1 and TRBC2 were covered by a beta constant-region primer of two equimolar oligonucleotides. The ligated cDNA underwent four PCR rounds using SP2 and nested alpha and beta constant-region primers. A 12-nucleotide UMI and the SP2 primer were added to the cDNA 3' end by oligonucleotide ligation. TCRdb reanalysed the UMI-ligation and nested PCR reads using MiXCR and keeps one entry per CDR3 protein. The sample lists some 9,700 distinct CDR3 sequences, 4.5% to 6% occurring once. This clonotype came up many times. Antigen: not known. Trimming left V 3 bases short and J 5 bases short, with 7 bases between. CDR3 length equals 12 residues. The germline gives CDR1 LNHDA, CDR2 SQIVND (reference sequence). Cells stained for CD3, CD4, CD8, CD45RA, CD27 and viability were sorted into four CD45RA/CD27 subsets.

The sample consisted of CD4+ TEMRA cells from blood. Subset defined: effector memory re-expressing CD45RA, CD45RA+ CD27-. This chain links TRBV19 with TRBJ2-5, with D uncertain. This clonotype originated in a human donor in good health. CDR3 DNA sequence: TGTGCCAGTAGTATTCCCGGGGAGACCCAGTACTTC. Encoded protein: CASSIPGETQYF.